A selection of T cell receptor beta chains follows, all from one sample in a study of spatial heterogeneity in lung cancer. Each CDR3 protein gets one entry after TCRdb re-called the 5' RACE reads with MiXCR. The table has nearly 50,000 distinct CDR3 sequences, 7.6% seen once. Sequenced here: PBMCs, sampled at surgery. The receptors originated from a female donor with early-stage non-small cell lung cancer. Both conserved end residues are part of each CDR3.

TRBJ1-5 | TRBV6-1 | CASRGEVHQTQPQHF
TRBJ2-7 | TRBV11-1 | CASSSIAGGPYEQYF
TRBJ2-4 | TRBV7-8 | CASSVRTGGRLAKNIQYF
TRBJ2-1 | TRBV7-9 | CASSLKAGGPRGDEQFF
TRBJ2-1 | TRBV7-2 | CASSTQRGTYNEQFF
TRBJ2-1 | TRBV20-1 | CSARVSGGINEQFF
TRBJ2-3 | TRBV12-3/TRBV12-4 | CASRPKTDFGSTDTQYF
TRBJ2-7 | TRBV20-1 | CSAETVYEQYF
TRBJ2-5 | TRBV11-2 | CASSPRRGGLTETQYF
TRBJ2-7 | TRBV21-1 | CASSIPGQGYEQYF
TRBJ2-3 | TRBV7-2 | CASSFTGLAGGTDTQYF
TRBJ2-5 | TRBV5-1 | CASSFARDQETQYF
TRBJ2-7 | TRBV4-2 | CASSQEGARVHSYEQYF
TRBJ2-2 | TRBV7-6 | CASSSPLAVNTGELFF
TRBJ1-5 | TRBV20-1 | CSARDDRGTVRNQPQHF
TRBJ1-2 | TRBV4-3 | CASSQDAGGRFGYTF
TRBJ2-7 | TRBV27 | CASSPQAGTPYEQYF
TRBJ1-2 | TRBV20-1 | CSARPDNYGYTF
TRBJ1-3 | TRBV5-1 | CASSLEGTARSGNTIYF
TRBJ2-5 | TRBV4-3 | CASSRGGGGGTLQRQETQYF
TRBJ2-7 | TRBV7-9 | CASSRHEGARTYEQYF
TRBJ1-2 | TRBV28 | CASSDKVGYYGYTF
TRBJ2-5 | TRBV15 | CATSRVVRQGQETQYF
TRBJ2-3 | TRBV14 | CASSPDGVGITDTQYF